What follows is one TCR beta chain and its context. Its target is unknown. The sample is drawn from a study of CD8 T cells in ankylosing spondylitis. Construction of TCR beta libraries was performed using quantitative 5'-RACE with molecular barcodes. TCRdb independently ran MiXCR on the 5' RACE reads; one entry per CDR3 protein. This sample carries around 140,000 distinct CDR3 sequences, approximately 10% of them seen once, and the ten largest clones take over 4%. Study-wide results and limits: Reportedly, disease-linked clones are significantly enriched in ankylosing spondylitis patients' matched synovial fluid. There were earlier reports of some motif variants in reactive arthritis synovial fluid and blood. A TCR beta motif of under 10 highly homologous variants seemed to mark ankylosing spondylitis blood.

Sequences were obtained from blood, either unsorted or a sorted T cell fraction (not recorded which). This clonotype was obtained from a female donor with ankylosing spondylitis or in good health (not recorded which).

CDR3 sequence reads: CASSFQGLAGTDEQFF. For the CDR3, the DNA is TGTGCCAGCAGTTTCCAGGGGCTAGCGGGGACCGATGAGCAGTTCTTC. V gene TRBV27 combines with J gene TRBJ2-1; 9 bases fit TRBD2. This CDR3 region has 16 residues. Losses at the gene ends were 3 bases for V and 8 bases for J; bases not matched to a gene: 11. CDR1 MNHEY and CDR2 SMNVEV come from the germline V gene (reference sequence).